These 20 T cell receptor beta chains originate from one sample sequenced in a study of T cell changes during pregnancy in multiple sclerosis (dated by TCRdb to the late 2010s). Libraries were prepared through the immunoSEQ multiplex PCR assay. Drawn from immuneACCESS, this table holds only the in-frame rearrangements with V and J called that TCRdb kept. Clones are partly lost; checked studies trace under half to an unresolved V gene and leave the rest unexplained. For this sample there are some 55,000 clones; about 91% appear just once. The ten most abundant clones make up over 1% of the sample. Specimen: peripheral blood, collected after pregnancy. The source is a female donor in good health, enrolled as a control in a pregnancy study.

The chain has TRBV4-1 and TRBJ2-7; the match to TRBD1 covers 7 bases. This CDR3 has 13 residues. Trimming removed 5 bases from V and 3 bases from J; junction bases left unmatched: 4. Germline-derived CDR1 and CDR2 are MGHRA and YSYEKL. The CDR3, as DNA: TGCGCCAGCAGCAAGAGGGACAGCTACGAGCAGTACTTC. This sequence encodes CASSKRDSYEQYF.

V gene TRBV29-1 combines with J gene TRBJ1-2; maybe TRBD1 (6 bases). Trimming shortened V by 4 bases and J by 8 bases, and 17 bases separated the two germline ends. CDR1 SQVTM and CDR2 ANQGSEA come from the germline V gene. This CDR3 contains 13 residues. The CDR3 here is CSVVFQGLEGYTF. The CDR3 DNA reads TGCAGCGTTGTCTTCCAGGGGTTAGAGGGCTACACCTTC.

This chain links TRBV5-1 with TRBJ1-2; 7 bases agree with TRBD1. CDR1 and CDR2 from the germline V gene are SGHRS and YFSETQ. The CDR3 runs to 16 residues. The J segment lost 4 bases and the V segment lost 0 bases, leaving 9 bases of the junction unmatched. CDR3 region: CASSLAQQGPIYGYTF. In DNA, the CDR3 is TGCGCCAGCAGCTTGGCCCAACAGGGGCCCATCTATGGCTACACCTTC.

This chain uses TRBV5-4 with TRBJ1-2, with 7 nucleotides matching TRBD1. Per the germline V gene, CDR1 is SGHNT and CDR2 is YYREEE (reference sequence). The CDR3 length is 17 residues. With 4 bases clipped from V and 6 bases from J, the junction kept 18 bases outside the gene matches. The CDR3 DNA follows: TGTGCCAGCAGCACCGAGACAGGGTCCCCCCTATCGGATGGCTACACCTTC. This encodes CASSTETGSPLSDGYTF.

The rearrangement joins TRBV6-5 to TRBJ1-6, with 7 positions matching TRBD1. The J segment lost 8 bases and the V segment lost 2 bases, leaving 6 bases of the junction unmatched. Germline CDR1 reads MNHEY; CDR2 reads SVGAGI. The CDR3 is 15 residues long. The CDR3 is CASSYMTGIYSPLHF. The CDR3 nucleotides are TGTGCCAGCAGTTACATGACAGGGATATATTCACCCCTCCACTTT.

The V and J genes are TRBV28 and TRBJ1-2, with TRBD1 matching over 8 bases. The trim removed 5 bases at V and 3 bases at J, leaving 8 bases unmatched. Germline-derived CDR1 and CDR2 are MDHEN and SYDVKM. CDR3 length: 15 residues. The CDR3 here is CASSPTGGYDYGYTF. CDR3 nucleotides: TGTGCCAGCAGTCCAACAGGGGGGTACGACTATGGCTACACCTTC.

The chain joins TRBV5-1 to TRBJ1-1; TRBD1 matches at 7 bases. The CDR3 length is 15 residues. Per germline, CDR1 SGHRS and CDR2 YFSETQ. Losses at the gene ends were 6 bases for V and 4 bases for J; bases not matched to a gene: 12. CDR3 protein: CASTQLTGRGTEAFF. In nucleotides, the CDR3 is TGCGCCAGCACCCAACTGACAGGGAGAGGCACTGAAGCTTTCTTT.

There are a few counts of this clone. The chain couples TRBV21-1 to TRBJ2-7; the table gives TRBD2 as D, unverified against the DNA. TRBV21-1 is a listed pseudogene. CDR3 size: 13 residues. Written as DNA, the CDR3 is TGTGCCAGCAGCAAAGAGACTTGCTACGAGCAGTACTTC. This translates into CASSKETCYEQYF.

This clone was observed a single time. A junction boundary mismatches the germline segment, possibly from a read error. The chain recombines TRBV6-1 with TRBJ1-5, with 7 bases identical to TRBD1. CDR3 length equals 14 residues. CDR1 MNHNS and CDR2 SASEGT come from the germline V gene. The CDR3 DNA reads as TGTGCCAGCTATACGGGACAGAATAATCAGGCCCAGCATTTT. This encodes CASYTGQNNQAQHF.

CDR3 coding DNA: TGCGCCAGCAGCTTGGGAGGGAACACTGAAGCTTTCTTT. It specifies CASSLGGNTEAFF. The chain uses TRBV5-1 and TRBJ1-1; D uncertain. In germline, CDR1 is SGHRS, CDR2 YFSETQ. This CDR3 contains 13 residues. Trimming removed 0 bases from V and 1 base from J, with 4 bases in between. Using reference TRBV5-1 and TRBJ1-1 for the parts outside the CDR3, the full variable domain is KAGVTQTPRYLIKTRGQQVTLSCSPISGHRSVSWYQQTPGQGLQFLFEYFSETQRNKGNFPGRFSGRQFSNSRSEMNVSTLELGDSALYLCASSLGGNTEAFFGQGTRLTVV.

The J gene is TRBJ1-2, the V gene TRBV6-1; TRBD1 is a possible D gene (5 bases). Germline-derived CDR1 and CDR2 are MNHNS and SASEGT. With 7 bases removed from V and 5 bases from J, the gap between germline ends came to 17 bases. The CDR3 has 14 residues. The CDR3 here is CASTPGRGRYGYTF. For the CDR3, the DNA is TGTGCCAGCACCCCAGGGCGGGGGAGGTATGGCTACACCTTC.

This clone was detected once. The V call is TRBV7-9, the J call TRBJ2-7; 9 bases fit TRBD1. The V gene end was trimmed by 2 bases and the J gene end by 4 bases; junction bases not matched to a gene: 9. Germline assignment: CDR1 SEHNR and CDR2 FQNEAQ (reference sequence). The CDR3 runs to 16 residues. This chain's CDR3 is CASSLNRGTGSYEQYF. In DNA form, the CDR3 reads TGTGCCAGCAGCTTAAATAGGGGGACAGGGTCGTACGAGCAGTACTTC.

The chain combines TRBV29-1 with TRBJ1-3, with TRBD1 as a possible D gene (5 bases). CDR1 and CDR2 (germline): SQVTM, ANQGSEA. The length of the CDR3 is 17 residues. The germline V and J ends were trimmed by 4 bases and 0 bases, with 19 bases remaining between them. CDR3: CSVVWSTATRSGNTIYF. CDR3 in DNA: TGCAGCGTTGTTTGGTCGACAGCTACCCGCTCTGGAAACACCATATATTTT.

This chain links TRBV7-2 with TRBJ1-1, with D tentatively TRBD1 (6 bases). V was shortened by 0 bases and J by 1 base, with 9 bases between the two germline ends. The CDR3 totals 15 residues. Germline assignment: CDR1 SGHTA and CDR2 FQGNSA. The CDR3 bases are TGTGCCAGCAGCTTAGCGACAGGACAGAACACTGAAGCTTTCTTT. Translating gives CASSLATGQNTEAFF.

The CDR3 sequence is CASSVYRDPYEQYF. The CDR3 region has the DNA TGTGCCAGCAGTGTTTACCGGGATCCCTACGAGCAGTACTTC. The V call is TRBV2, the J call TRBJ2-7, with D possibly being TRBD2 (5 bases). The CDR3 is 14 amino acids. The V end was cut by 4 bases, the J end by 2 bases, with 12 bases between. CDR1 and CDR2 from the germline V gene are SNHLY and FYNNEI. Drawing the rest from reference TRBV2 and TRBJ2-7, the complete variable domain is EPEVTQTPSHQVTQMGQEVILRCVPISNHLYFYWYRQILGQKVEFLVSFYNNEISEKSEIFDDQFSVERPDGSNFTLKIRSTKLEDSAMYFCASSVYRDPYEQYFGPGTRLTVT.

V is TRBV6-1 and J is TRBJ2-1; D is possibly TRBD1 (5 bases). The germline gives CDR1 MNHNS, CDR2 SASEGT. V dropped 1 base and J dropped 8 bases, with 12 bases sitting between them. CDR3 length equals 14 residues. This chain's CDR3 is CASSEGGATDEQFF. CDR3 nucleotides: TGTGCCAGCAGTGAAGGGGGCGCGACTGATGAGCAGTTCTTC.

The V gene is TRBV19, the J gene TRBJ2-7; TRBD1 agrees at 8 bases. CDR3 length: 15 amino acids. Trimming cost V 0 bases and J 3 bases; bases outside gene matches: 4. The germline CDR1 and CDR2 sequences are LNHDA and SQIVND (reference sequence). The CDR3 DNA is TGTGCCAGTAGTATAGAGGCAGGGGGCGTCTACGAGCAGTACTTC. Translation gives CASSIEAGGVYEQYF. The variable domain in full, with the rest retrieved from reference TRBV19 and TRBJ2-7, is DGGITQSPKYLFRKEGQNVTLSCEQNLNHDAMYWYRQDPGQGLRLIYYSQIVNDFQKGDIAEGYSVSREKKESFPLTVTSAQKNPTAFYLCASSIEAGGVYEQYFGPGTRLTVT.

This clone showed up just a few times. Here the CDR3 reads CASTGTGPPYEQYF. The CDR3 nucleotides read TGTGCCAGCACCGGGACAGGGCCCCCCTACGAGCAGTACTTC. This chain links TRBV7-9 with TRBJ2-7; 9 nucleotides agree with TRBD1. The CDR3 runs 14 residues. Unmatched junction bases numbered 6, after V lost 7 bases and J lost 2 bases. From germline, CDR1 is SEHNR and CDR2 FQNEAQ (reference sequence).

The chain has TRBV28 and TRBJ2-5, with D maybe TRBD2 (6 bases). The germline V and J ends were trimmed by 5 bases and 4 bases, with 11 bases remaining between them. Germline assignment: CDR1 MDHEN and CDR2 SYDVKM. CDR3 length equals 13 residues. The CDR3 coding sequence is TGTGCCAGCAGTCGGAGGGGACTAGAGACCCAGTACTTC. Its protein product is CASSRRGLETQYF. Using reference TRBV28 and TRBJ2-5 for the parts outside the CDR3, the full variable domain is DVKVTQSSRYLVKRTGEKVFLECVQDMDHENMFWYRQDPGLGLRLIYFSYDVKMKEKGDIPEGYSVSREKKERFSLILESASTNQTSMYLCASSRRGLETQYFGPGTRLLVL.

The genes are TRBV30 and TRBJ2-1; TRBD2 aligns across 8 bases. V lost 0 bases to trimming and J lost 3 bases; unmatched junction nucleotides: 13. This CDR3 comprises 18 residues. CDR1 is GTSNPN and CDR2 is SVGIG in the germline V gene (reference sequence). The CDR3 region is CAWSVRLHAGGRYNEQFF. CDR3 nucleotides: TGTGCCTGGAGTGTAAGGCTCCATGCGGGAGGCCGCTACAATGAGCAGTTCTTC.